The rows below give T cell receptor beta chains drawn from one sample of a study of Graves' ophthalmopathy and Graves' hyperthyroidism. TCRdb re-called the multiplex PCR reads with MiXCR, one entry per CDR3 protein. The data show approximately 460,000 distinct CDR3 sequences, under 15% seen once. The sequenced material came from blood. The receptors stem from a woman in her thirties with Graves' ophthalmopathy. Both conserved end residues are part of each CDR3. The order of the fields is CDR3 protein, CDR3 DNA, clone size, V gene, D gene, J gene. A D gene is named only where the DNA matches it firmly. For some rows the clone size is stated as once, few or many, or as a class when expanded; others skip it.

CDR3 protein: CASKRDRGETQYF; CDR3 DNA: TGTGCCAGCAAGAGGGACAGGGGAGAGACCCAGTACTTC; clone size: many; V gene: TRBV27; D gene: TRBD1; J gene: TRBJ2-5
CDR3 protein: CASSVTENTGELFF; CDR3 DNA: TGTGCCAGCAGTGTCACGGAAAACACCGGGGAGCTGTTTTTT; clone size: many; V gene: TRBV6-1; D gene: NA; J gene: TRBJ2-2
CDR3 protein: CAWKVAGGSGEQYF; CDR3 DNA: TGTGCCTGGAAAGTGGCAGGGGGCTCGGGAGAGCAGTACTTC; clone size: many; V gene: TRBV30; D gene: TRBD1; J gene: TRBJ2-7
CDR3 protein: CASSSKGSPEAFF; CDR3 DNA: TGTGCCAGCAGTAGTAAGGGTTCGCCTGAAGCTTTCTTT; clone size: many; V gene: TRBV27; D gene: NA; J gene: TRBJ1-1
CDR3 protein: CASSSVGGKFTEAFF; CDR3 DNA: TGTGCCAGCAGCTCCGTCGGGGGAAAATTCACTGAAGCTTTCTTT; clone size: many; V gene: TRBV5-4; D gene: NA; J gene: TRBJ1-1
CDR3 protein: CASILSLTVGRAFF; CDR3 DNA: TGTGCCAGCATACTCTCTTTGACGGTCGGCCGAGCTTTCTTT; clone size: many; V gene: TRBV12-3/TRBV12-4; D gene: NA; J gene: TRBJ1-1
CDR3 protein: CASRDSGANVLTF; CDR3 DNA: TGTGCCAGCAGAGACTCTGGGGCCAACGTCCTGACTTTC; clone size: many; V gene: TRBV6-4; D gene: NA; J gene: TRBJ2-6
CDR3 protein: CSARKGGNSNQPQHF; CDR3 DNA: TGCAGTGCTAGAAAAGGGGGAAATAGCAATCAGCCCCAGCATTTT; clone size: NA; V gene: TRBV20-1; D gene: NA; J gene: TRBJ1-5
CDR3 protein: CASSIGPSSEQYF; CDR3 DNA: TGTGCCAGTAGTATTGGCCCTAGCTCCGAGCAGTACTTC; clone size: many; V gene: TRBV19; D gene: NA; J gene: TRBJ2-7
CDR3 protein: CASSSAQGLPLGTEAFF; CDR3 DNA: TGTGCCAGTAGTAGCGCCCAGGGACTCCCATTGGGAACTGAAGCTTTCTTT; clone size: many; V gene: TRBV19; D gene: NA; J gene: TRBJ1-1
CDR3 protein: CATKGTGQGETQYF; CDR3 DNA: TGCGCCACCAAGGGGACAGGGCAAGGAGAGACCCAGTACTTC; clone size: many; V gene: TRBV5-1; D gene: TRBD1; J gene: TRBJ2-5
CDR3 protein: CASSPQLGETQYF; CDR3 DNA: TGTGCCAGCTCACCACAACTGGGGGAGACCCAGTACTTC; clone size: few; V gene: TRBV18; D gene: NA; J gene: TRBJ2-5